These 9 T cell receptor beta chains were all obtained from the same sample, sequenced in a study of T-cell reconstitution after alpha-beta-depleted transplantation in children. Unique molecular identifiers were incorporated into the prepared TCRbeta library. TCRdb called the PCR reads again in MiXCR, with one record for every CDR3 protein. In the table there are a few hundred thousand distinct CDR3 sequences, over 20% of which are singletons. The specimen comprised PBMCs, mostly from graft donor cells, sampled 180 days after TCRalphabeta/CD19-depleted stem cell transplant. The receptor set was obtained from a male patient between 5 and 17 years old who had a stem cell transplant for acute lymphoblastic leukemia, so the T cells may come from the graft donor.

This clonotype was seen more than once but under ten times. The chain has TRBV7-6 and TRBJ2-7, with 8 bases lining up with TRBD2. The CDR3 consists of 15 residues. The V and J ends lost 7 bases and 0 bases, in that order; junction bases with no gene match: 8. Germline V gene sequence: CDR1 SGHVS, CDR2 FNYEAQ. This CDR3 is CASKLGGGISYEQYF. As DNA, the CDR3 is TGTGCCAGCAAATTAGGCGGGGGGATCTCCTACGAGCAGTACTTC.

The rearrangement joins TRBV7-8 to TRBJ2-7; unclear D gene. CDR1 and CDR2 from the germline V gene are SGHVS and FQNEAQ. V shed 8 bases and J shed 0 bases, with 11 bases lying between them. The CDR3 loop spans 13 amino acids. CDR3: CASLPQLSYEQYF. In DNA, the CDR3 is TGTGCCAGCCTACCGCAGCTCTCCTACGAGCAGTACTTC.

This clonotype was seen a handful of times. The genes are TRBV6-5 and TRBJ2-1, with TRBD2 identical over 10 bases. V dropped 4 bases and J dropped 2; count of bases not matched to a gene: 2. Germline lookup yields CDR1 MNHEY and CDR2 SVGAGI. The CDR3 has 15 residues. CDR3 region: CASSWTSGPYNEQFF. CDR3 in DNA: TGTGCCAGCAGTTGGACTAGCGGCCCCTACAATGAGCAGTTCTTC.

In its sample, this clonotype was seen a few times. The chain employs TRBV7-9 and TRBJ2-1; 7 bases fit TRBD2. V lost 4 bases, J lost 0 bases, and 9 bases stayed unmatched. From germline, CDR1 is SEHNR and CDR2 FQNEAQ (reference sequence). This CDR3 has 17 amino acids. The CDR3 sequence is CASSSRLAASSYNEQFF. CDR3 DNA sequence: TGTGCCAGCAGCTCCAGACTAGCTGCCTCCTCCTACAATGAGCAGTTCTTC.

The chain joins TRBV2 to TRBJ1-6; the match to TRBD1 covers 8 bases. This CDR3 has 18 amino acids. J lost 0 bases, V lost 6 bases, and 10 bases had no gene match. Germline CDR1 is SNHLY and CDR2 is FYNNEI. For the CDR3, the DNA is TGTGCCAGCAGGGAACCTCGACAGGGGTTCTCCTATAATTCACCCCTCCACTTT. It encodes CASREPRQGFSYNSPLHF.

The V and J genes are TRBV5-1 and TRBJ2-3; D possibly corresponds to TRBD2 (5 bases). Deletions cut 0 bases from V and 0 bases from J, with 11 bases between. The germline CDR1 and CDR2 sequences are SGHRS and YFSETQ. The CDR3 is 16 amino acids. CDR3 amino acids: CASSLAGGFSTDTQYF. CDR3 nucleotides: TGCGCCAGCAGCTTGGCCGGCGGGTTTAGCACAGATACGCAGTATTTT.

The chain recombines TRBV5-1 with TRBJ2-2, with D possibly matching TRBD1 (5 bases). V shed 3 bases and J shed 4 bases, with 16 bases lying between them. From germline, CDR1 is SGHRS and CDR2 YFSETQ. CDR3 length: 16 residues. The CDR3 spells CASSSAGLWSTGELFF. CDR3 bases: TGCGCCAGCAGCTCTGCAGGGTTGTGGAGCACCGGGGAGCTGTTTTTT.

This clonotype was counted many times. The chain joins TRBV5-6 to TRBJ2-7; D not resolved. In germline, CDR1 is SGHDT, CDR2 YYEEEE. The CDR3 loop spans 15 amino acids. V lost 6 bases, J lost 3 bases, and 19 bases lay in between. CDR3 in amino acids: CASTPLLVRLYEQYF. DNA for the CDR3: TGTGCCAGCACCCCCCTGTTGGTTAGACTCTACGAGCAGTACTTC.

The gene calls are TRBV6-5 and TRBJ2-5; no clear D gene. The germline V and J ends were trimmed by 0 bases and 2 bases, with 10 bases remaining between them. Germline loops: CDR1 MNHEY, CDR2 SVGAGI. This CDR3 is 15 amino acids long. CDR3 nucleotides: TGTGCCAGCAGTTACTCATTGGGCAGTCAAGAGACCCAGTACTTC. Translating it yields CASSYSLGSQETQYF.